The TCR beta chain under discussion was sequenced for a study of blood T cell repertoires in COVID-19. In the original workflow: Reference gene primers were amplified, and this amplification served to estimate nucleated cell counts. The protocol was immunoSEQ multiplex PCR, while the TCRdb copy is restricted to in-frame clones and leaves out a portion. D and trimming were read from the DNA, whereas the V and J calls and clone size are those reported in that table. The sample lists 270,000 or so clones, about 86% occurring once. This clone occurred a few times. Germline V gene lookup returns CDR1 SGHRS and CDR2 YFSETQ. CDR3 length equals 17 residues. Trimming took 0 bases from V and 0 from J, leaving 16 bases between them.

Sequencing used peripheral blood. The receptor was isolated from an older woman with active or convalescent COVID-19. The V call is TRBV5-1, the J call TRBJ2-7; TRBD2 might be the D (6 bases). As DNA, the CDR3 is TGCGCCAGCAGCTTGGAGCCCGCGGGGCCCAGCTCCTACGAGCAGTACTTC. This encodes CASSLEPAGPSSYEQYF.